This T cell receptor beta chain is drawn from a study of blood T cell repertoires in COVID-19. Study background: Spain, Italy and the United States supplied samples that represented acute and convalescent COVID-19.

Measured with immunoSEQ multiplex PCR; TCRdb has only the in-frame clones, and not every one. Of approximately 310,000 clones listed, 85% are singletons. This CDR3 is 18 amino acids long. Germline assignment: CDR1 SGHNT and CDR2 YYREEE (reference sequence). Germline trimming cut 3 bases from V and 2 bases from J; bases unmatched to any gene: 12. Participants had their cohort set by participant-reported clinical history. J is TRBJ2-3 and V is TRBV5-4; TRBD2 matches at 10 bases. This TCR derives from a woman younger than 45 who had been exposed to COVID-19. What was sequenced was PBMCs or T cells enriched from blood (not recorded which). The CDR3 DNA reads TGTGCCAGCAGCTCTCCTGACCTAGCGGGAGCGTCCACAGATACGCAGTATTTT. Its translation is CASSSPDLAGASTDTQYF.